These 18 T cell receptor beta chains were all obtained from the same sample, sequenced in a study of blood T cell repertoires in COVID-19. This table comes from immunoSEQ multiplex PCR, and its TCRdb copy is limited to in-frame clones, with some not included. The table includes roughly 400,000 clones, around nine tenths detected once. Specimen: PBMCs or T cells enriched from blood (not recorded which). Source of these receptors: a woman aged 25 to 39 who had recovered from COVID-19.

The chain couples TRBV25-1 to TRBJ1-1, with 10 bases aligning to TRBD1. V shed 0 bases, J shed 0 bases, and the junction held 7 bases outside the gene matches. The CDR3 runs 18 residues. CDR1 is MGHDK and CDR2 is SYGVNS in the germline V gene. CDR3 coding DNA: TGTGCCAGCAGTGAATATTTCGGGACAGGGGATATGAACACTGAAGCTTTCTTT. This encodes CASSEYFGTGDMNTEAFF.

The chain employs TRBV6-2 or TRBV6-3 and TRBJ2-3; 7 bases fit TRBD2. The germline V gene encodes CDR1 MNHEY and CDR2 SVGEGT. Germline trimming cut 2 bases from V and 2 bases from J; bases unmatched to any gene: 13. The length of the CDR3 is 18 residues. As DNA, the CDR3 is TGTGCCAGCAGTTACGCCCGGGGAAGCGGGGTCATCACAGATACGCAGTATTTT. Its protein product is CASSYARGSGVITDTQYF.

Worth noting for this clone: In the same sample, other DNA sequences code for this CDR3. The chain employs TRBV4-1 and TRBJ1-1, with D perhaps TRBD1 (6 bases). The germline V gene has CDR1 MGHRA and CDR2 YSYEKL. V lost 3 bases and J lost 4, with 12 bases in between. The CDR3 extends over 14 amino acids. The CDR3 sequence is CASSHSQGFTEAFF. The DNA for the CDR3 is TGCGCCAGCAGCCATTCCCAGGGGTTCACTGAAGCTTTCTTT.

CDR3 bases: TGTGCCAGCAGCAAAGAGGAGGGAGGAGCTTTCTTT. Amino acid sequence: CASSKEEGGAFF. The chain recombines TRBV11-2 with TRBJ1-1; D is ambiguous. Germline CDR1 is SGHAT and CDR2 is FQNNGV. The CDR3 is 12 residues long. Trimming took off 5 bases at V and 10 bases at J, with 14 bases between the two ends.

This clone turned up a few times. The J gene is TRBJ2-1, the V gene TRBV4-2, with 7 nucleotides matching TRBD1. The CDR3 consists of 13 residues. Germline-derived CDR1 and CDR2 are LGHNA and YNFKEQ. Trimming removed 4 bases from V and 6 bases from J; junction bases left unmatched: 3. CDR3 region: CASSPRTGNEQFF. The CDR3 DNA reads as TGTGCCAGCAGCCCACGGACAGGCAATGAGCAGTTCTTC.

For this clone: The same CDR3 can be traced to other DNA sequences in this sample. The gene calls are TRBV28 and TRBJ1-5, with 8 bases that match TRBD1. Germline V gene lookup returns CDR1 MDHEN and CDR2 SYDVKM. After removal of 1 base from V and 4 bases from J, the junction contained 0 bases not matched to a gene. The CDR3 covers 14 residues. The DNA for the CDR3 is TGTGCCAGCAGTTTATACAGGGGGAATCAGCCCCAGCATTTT. As protein: CASSLYRGNQPQHF.

V and J are TRBV27 and TRBJ1-2; TRBD1 matches at 8 bases. This CDR3 is built from 13 residues. Looked up from germline, CDR1 is MNHEY and CDR2 is SMNVEV (reference sequence). The trim removed 5 bases at V and 8 bases at J, leaving 7 bases unmatched. The CDR3 DNA follows: TGTGCCAGCAGTCTCCGACAGGGGAAGGGCTACACCTTC. It yields the protein CASSLRQGKGYTF.

This chain connects TRBV27 to TRBJ1-1; 10 bases fit TRBD1. The CDR3 contains 18 residues. The J segment lost 0 bases and the V segment lost 5 bases, leaving 12 bases of the junction unmatched. The germline CDR1 and CDR2 sequences are MNHEY and SMNVEV (reference sequence). Here the CDR3 reads CASSILPPGQGMNTEAFF. CDR3 nucleotide sequence: TGTGCCAGCAGTATCCTCCCCCCGGGACAGGGGATGAACACTGAAGCTTTCTTT.

The gene calls are TRBV9 and TRBJ1-1; D uncertain. Trimming removed 5 bases at V and 4 bases at J, with 9 bases between. The CDR3 covers 12 residues. Per germline, CDR1 SGDLS and CDR2 YYNGEE. CDR3 region: CASRGEATEAFF. In DNA form, the CDR3 reads TGTGCCAGCAGGGGCGAAGCCACTGAAGCTTTCTTT. The variable domain in full, completed from reference TRBV9 and TRBJ1-1, reads DSGVTQTPKHLITATGQRVTLRCSPRSGDLSVYWYQQSLDQGLQFLIQYYNGEERAKGNILERFSAQQFPDLHSELNLSSLELGDSALYFCASRGEATEAFFGQGTRLTVV.

This chain connects TRBV18 to TRBJ1-5, with a weak D call TRBD1 (6 bases). This CDR3 has 15 residues. Germline V gene sequence: CDR1 KGHSH, CDR2 LQKENI. Trimming took 6 bases from V and 2 from J, leaving 14 bases between them. The chain's CDR3 is CASSPQGPGNQPQHF. The CDR3 nucleotides are TGTGCCAGCTCTCCCCAGGGGCCCGGCAATCAGCCCCAGCATTTT.

Worth noting for this clone: No conserved phenylalanine or tryptophan ends this CDR3, so it is likely a read error. It is unclear where the CDR3 begins or ends on the DNA, so no DNA is shown, and the CDR3 is as TCRdb lists it. V gene TRBV4-3 combines with J gene TRBJ1-1. Per the germline V gene, CDR1 is LGHNA and CDR2 is YSLEER. A total of 13 residues make up the CDR3, ends included. This chain's CDR3 is CASSPARLFEGFV.

The V and J genes are TRBV19 and TRBJ1-5; D not certain. CDR1 is LNHDA and CDR2 is SQIVND in the germline V gene (reference sequence). Trimming pared 3 bases from V and 2 bases from J, leaving 11 bases between. The CDR3 spans 15 residues. Here the CDR3 reads CASSIFGGGNQPQHF. The CDR3 DNA reads as TGTGCCAGTAGTATTTTTGGCGGAGGCAATCAGCCCCAGCATTTT.

The V and J genes are TRBV5-1 and TRBJ1-5; perhaps TRBD1 as D (5 bases). V dropped 1 base and J dropped 5 bases, with 10 bases sitting between them. The CDR3 is made up of 14 amino acids. The germline V gene encodes CDR1 SGHRS and CDR2 YFSETQ. The CDR3, as DNA: TGCGCCAGCAGCTTGATTGGGGGGGATCAGCCCCAGCATTTT. Protein sequence: CASSLIGGDQPQHF.

CDR3 DNA: TGTGCCAGCAGCTCACGACTAGCGGGATCTCGGGAGCAGTTCTTC. Protein: CASSSRLAGSREQFF. This sequence joins TRBV11-3 and TRBJ2-1, with TRBD2 matching over 11 bases. The CDR3 length is 15 residues. J was trimmed by 10 bases and V by 4 bases; bases with no gene match: 9. In germline, CDR1 is SGHNT, CDR2 YENEEA.

The J gene is TRBJ1-2, the V gene TRBV5-6, with 7 positions matching TRBD1. In germline, CDR1 is SGHDT, CDR2 YYEEEE. J gave up 5 bases and V 0 bases, and 10 bases lay outside the gene matches. The CDR3 sequence is 16 residues long. For the CDR3, the DNA is TGTGCCAGCAGCTTGGCCCAAGGGGGCCCCGCATATGGCTACACCTTC. As protein: CASSLAQGGPAYGYTF.

The chain uses TRBV19 and TRBJ1-2; TRBD1 is a possible D gene (5 bases). CDR1 and CDR2 from the germline V gene are LNHDA and SQIVND (reference sequence). Between the trimmed V and J ends, which lost 4 bases and 5 bases, there was a span of 8 bases. CDR3 length: 12 residues. The CDR3 nucleotides read TGTGCCAGTAGTACCGGGGGATATGGCTACACCTTC. This translates into CASSTGGYGYTF.

The chain couples TRBV7-6 to TRBJ1-3; 10 nucleotides agree with TRBD1. V lost 7 bases and J lost 0; bases outside the gene matches: 9. In germline, CDR1 is SGHVS, CDR2 FNYEAQ. This CDR3 is 17 amino acids long. CDR3 sequence: CASTRDRGTLSGNTIYF. The CDR3 DNA reads as TGTGCCAGCACCCGGGACAGGGGCACCCTCTCTGGAAACACCATATATTTT.

This sequence joins TRBV6-5 and TRBJ2-5, with D perhaps matching TRBD1 (6 bases). V was cut by 4 bases and J by 5 bases, with 17 bases left in between. The CDR3 covers 15 residues. CDR1 and CDR2 from the germline V gene are MNHEY and SVGAGI. CDR3: CASSFRRGIIETQYF. For the CDR3, the DNA is TGTGCCAGCAGTTTTAGAAGGGGGATTATCGAGACCCAGTACTTC.